This TCR beta chain stems from a study of T cells in Graves' hyperthyroidism and ophthalmopathy. Study-level points and caveats: Most thyroid clonotypes that were expanded above 0.001 also turned up in blood.

This CDR3 has 16 amino acids. J was trimmed by 9 bases and V by 5 bases; bases with no gene match: 13. Per germline, CDR1 SGHNT and CDR2 YENEEA. At least ten counts were recorded for this clonotype. No antigen is known for it. Researchers took RNA transcripts and amplified the TCR beta CDR3 regions from them. First-round RT-PCR targeting the TCR CDR3 was performed with the HTBI primer set. TCRdb fed the multiplex PCR reads into MiXCR, producing one record per CDR3 protein. The top ten clones hold roughly 50% of a sample with about 210,000 distinct CDR3 sequences, approximately 17% of them seen once. Sequencing used blood. The TCR comes from a man between 50 and 59 years old with Graves' hyperthyroidism. This chain uses TRBV11-3 with TRBJ2-1; the match to TRBD2 covers 10 bases. Here the CDR3 reads CASSARGAGGGSEQFF. The CDR3 DNA is TGTGCCAGCAGCGCCCGTGGAGCGGGAGGGGGGAGTGAGCAGTTCTTC.